The clone carrying this T cell receptor (beta chain) was detected a few times. What it recognizes is unknown. This sample is part of a study of T cell repertoires in cytomegalovirus infection. At the level of the study: Carrying CMV and the relevant HLA type showed in public TCR beta signatures.

Using its own MiXCR run on the reads, TCRdb lists one record per CDR3 protein. The table includes about a million distinct CDR3 sequences, around 32% detected once. Study findings and constraints: Ex vivo responses were dominated by HLA-C-restricted CMV-specific TCR beta clonotypes.

V shed 9 bases and J shed 6 bases, with 22 bases lying between them. Germline V gene lookup returns CDR1 MNHEY and CDR2 SMNVEV (reference sequence). There are 15 residues in the CDR3. This chain uses TRBV27 with TRBJ2-3, with D tentatively TRBD1 or TRBD2 (5 bases each). The clonotype was recovered from a human donor in good health (CMV status not recorded). Some clones in this sample may be carry-over from other donors' samples. The material sequenced was cultured CD8+ T cells from PBMCs, taken from culture after CMV antigen stimulation. The CDR3 DNA sequence: TGTGCCAGTAGCTCCCCGGGACCCATACCTGATACGCAGTATTTT. This codes for CASSSPGPIPDTQYF.